The 10 T cell receptor beta chains presented below share a single source sample, sequenced in a study of patients and donors after allogeneic stem cell transplantation. TCRdb reprocessed the RT-PCR reads with MiXCR, giving one entry per CDR3 protein. The sample has about a million distinct CDR3 sequences; approximately 18% are singletons. Source material: blood, either unsorted or a sorted T cell fraction (not recorded which). The receptors come from a human donor who was either an allogeneic HSCT recipient or a stem cell or donor lymphocyte infusion donor (not recorded which). It is not recorded whose cells these are; they may come from a transplant donor.

The V call is TRBV27, the J call TRBJ2-2, with TRBD1 identical over 8 bases. Trimming took 5 bases from V and 3 from J; bases not matched to a gene: 5. The CDR3 runs to 15 residues. From germline, CDR1 is MNHEY and CDR2 SMNVEV (reference sequence). CDR3 region: CASSLTTGDTGELFF. In DNA form, the CDR3 reads TGTGCCAGCAGTCTCACGACAGGGGACACCGGGGAGCTGTTTTTT.

V gene TRBV4-1 combines with J gene TRBJ2-1; 7 bases agree with TRBD2. Trimming cost V 0 bases and J 4 bases; bases outside gene matches: 6. The CDR3 spans 16 residues. The germline V gene has CDR1 MGHRA and CDR2 YSYEKL. This CDR3 reads CASSQEASGPYNEQFF. As DNA, the CDR3 is TGCGCCAGCAGCCAAGAGGCTAGCGGCCCTTACAATGAGCAGTTCTTC.

A few counts support this clonotype. The V gene is TRBV21-1, the J gene TRBJ2-3; the tabulated D call, TRBD1, remains unverified against the DNA. TRBV21-1 is flagged as a pseudogene. This CDR3 spans 17 amino acids. The CDR3 reads CASSKGEKAAPRDTQYF. CDR3 in DNA: TGTGCCAGCAGCAAAGGGGAGAAGGCAGCCCCGCGAGATACGCAGTATTTT.

The chain has TRBV30 and TRBJ2-3; weak D call: TRBD1 (5 bases). Trimming shortened V by 0 bases and J by 0 bases, and 13 bases separated the two germline ends. The V gene's germline CDR1 is GTSNPN and CDR2 SVGIG (reference sequence). This CDR3 has 16 residues. Here the CDR3 reads CAWSVRGRVSTDTQYF. The CDR3 bases are TGTGCCTGGAGTGTAAGGGGTCGAGTAAGCACAGATACGCAGTATTTT.

The rearrangement joins TRBV7-9 to TRBJ1-1, with D unclear. There are 12 residues in the CDR3. V gave up 3 bases and J gave up 3 bases, with 5 bases separating them. CDR1 is SEHNR and CDR2 is FQNEAQ in the germline V gene (reference sequence). CDR3 in DNA: TGTGCCAGCAGCTTCAAGGACACTGAAGCTTTCTTT. It specifies CASSFKDTEAFF.

This clonotype was observed a handful of times. The V call is TRBV30, the J call TRBJ1-5, with a tentative D call TRBD1 (5 bases). V shed 1 base and J shed 4 bases, with 8 bases lying between them. The length of the CDR3 is 13 residues. The germline CDR1 and CDR2 sequences are GTSNPN and SVGIG (reference sequence). CDR3 protein: CAWSATENQPQHF. CDR3 coding DNA: TGTGCCTGGAGTGCGACAGAGAATCAGCCCCAGCATTTT.

The chain links TRBV3-1 to TRBJ2-1; 11 bases map to TRBD2. The CDR3 contains 15 residues. Losses at the gene ends were 3 bases for V and 6 bases for J; bases not matched to a gene: 4. CDR1 and CDR2 from the germline V gene are LGHDT and YNNKEL (reference sequence). In nucleotides, the CDR3 is TGTGCCAGCAGCCACAAAACTAGCGGGAGCAATGAGCAGTTCTTC. It yields the protein CASSHKTSGSNEQFF.

This clonotype appeared once. The rearrangement links TRBV18 to TRBJ1-1; D gene unclear. Germline CDR1 and CDR2: KGHSH and LQKENI. V lost 1 base and J lost 3, with 12 bases in between. This CDR3 comprises 15 residues. The CDR3 region has the DNA TGTGCCAGCTCACCACGGCCCGCGAGGTACACTGAAGCTTTCTTT. It is translated as CASSPRPARYTEAFF.

This clonotype was picked up a small number of times. The chain uses TRBV5-1 and TRBJ2-3; D remains unclear. There are 16 residues in the CDR3. Germline CDR1 is SGHRS and CDR2 is YFSETQ. The germline V and J ends were trimmed by 0 bases and 0 bases, with 11 bases remaining between them. The CDR3 sequence is CASSLEGVTSTDTQYF. In nucleotides, the CDR3 is TGCGCCAGCAGCTTGGAGGGCGTCACTAGCACAGATACGCAGTATTTT.

The chain recombines TRBV20-1 with TRBJ1-1, with unresolved D. The CDR3 contains 10 residues. V gave up 3 bases and J gave up 3 bases, with 2 bases separating them. Germline V gene sequence: CDR1 DFQATT, CDR2 SNEGSKA (reference sequence). Here the CDR3 reads CSASYTEAFF. The CDR3, as DNA: TGCAGTGCTAGCTACACTGAAGCTTTCTTT.